The source of this TCR beta chain is a study of CD8 T cells in ankylosing spondylitis. Whole-study results and caveats: Reportedly, matched ankylosing spondylitis synovial fluid was significantly enriched for disease-linked clones.

TCRdb re-called the 5' RACE reads through MiXCR, storing one row per CDR3 protein. There are about 35,000 distinct CDR3 sequences in the sample; less than 4% occur only once, and around 2.8% lies in the top ten. This clonotype was seen repeatedly, ten times or more. What it binds is unknown. Sequenced: blood, either unsorted or a sorted T cell fraction (not recorded which). The sequence derives from a male donor with ankylosing spondylitis or in good health (not recorded which).

The DNA for the CDR3 is TGTGCCAGCAGCGTAGGCCAGCGGGGGGCTGAGACCCAGTACTTC. Encoded protein: CASSVGQRGAETQYF. The rearrangement uses TRBV9 and TRBJ2-5; 9 nucleotides match TRBD2. The CDR3 runs to 15 residues. CDR1 SGDLS and CDR2 YYNGEE come from the germline V gene. The J segment lost 5 bases and the V segment lost 0 bases, leaving 5 bases of the junction unmatched.